The source of this TCR beta chain is a study of T cell responses to AZD1222 COVID-19 vaccine. Study-wide results and limits: Spike-specific TCRs gained breadth and depth after people received two AZD1222 doses. Most donors were white British and more were female, and clonal diversity was possibly underestimated. Researchers took repertoire samples only after the peak T cell response had come.

Germline trimming cut 5 bases from V and 4 bases from J; bases unmatched to any gene: 10. From germline, CDR1 is ENHRY and CDR2 SYGVKD. The CDR3 is 16 residues long. In regard to this clone: No antigen is known for it.

TCRdb's table, derived via immunoSEQ multiplex PCR, lists solely in-frame clones and lacks some. The table includes about 150,000 clones, 70% to 90% detected once. The rearrangement uses TRBV10-3 and TRBJ2-3; 9 nucleotides agree with TRBD1. The receptor comes from an adult in good health. The source material was peripheral blood, sampled on day 0 of MenACWY control vaccination. CDR3 DNA: TGTGCCATCAGTTTCCGGGACAGGGAAGGATCAGATACGCAGTATTTT. Its translation: CAISFRDREGSDTQYF.